This T cell receptor (beta chain) stems from a study of cytotoxic CD8 clonotypes in ibrutinib-treated CLL. Study as a whole: Partial responses numbered about 25 and complete responses 2; after a median about 6 years, roughly 15 stayed remitted and approximately 12 progressed.

V was shortened by 4 bases and J by 2 bases, with 13 bases between the two germline ends. The CDR3 runs to 14 residues. CDR1 is SGHNT, CDR2 YYREEE, per germline (reference sequence). Generated by immunoSEQ multiplex PCR, the TCRdb table keeps only in-frame clones and is missing some. The table has 76,000 or so clones, around four fifths seen once. The receptor was derived from a human donor with chronic lymphocytic leukemia. The chain is built from TRBV5-4 and TRBJ2-7; D is undetermined. Specimen: PBMCs, collected after 24 months of ibrutinib treatment. DNA for the CDR3: TGTGCCAGCAGCCCGAACCCTGGGGCCTACGAGCAGTACTTC. Protein: CASSPNPGAYEQYF.